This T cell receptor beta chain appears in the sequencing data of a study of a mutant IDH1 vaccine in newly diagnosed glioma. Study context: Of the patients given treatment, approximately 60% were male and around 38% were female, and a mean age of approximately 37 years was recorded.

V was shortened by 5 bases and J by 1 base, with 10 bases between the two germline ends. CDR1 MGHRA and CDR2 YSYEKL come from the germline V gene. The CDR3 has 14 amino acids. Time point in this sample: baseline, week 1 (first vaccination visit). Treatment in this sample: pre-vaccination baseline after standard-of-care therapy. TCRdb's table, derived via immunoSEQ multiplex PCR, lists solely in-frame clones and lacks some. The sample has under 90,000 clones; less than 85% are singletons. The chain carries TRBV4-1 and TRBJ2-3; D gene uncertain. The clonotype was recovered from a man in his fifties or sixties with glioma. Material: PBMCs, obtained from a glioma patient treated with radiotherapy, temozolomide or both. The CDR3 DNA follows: TGCGCCAGCAGCTCCATAGTGGGCACAGATACGCAGTATTTT. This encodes CASSSIVGTDTQYF.